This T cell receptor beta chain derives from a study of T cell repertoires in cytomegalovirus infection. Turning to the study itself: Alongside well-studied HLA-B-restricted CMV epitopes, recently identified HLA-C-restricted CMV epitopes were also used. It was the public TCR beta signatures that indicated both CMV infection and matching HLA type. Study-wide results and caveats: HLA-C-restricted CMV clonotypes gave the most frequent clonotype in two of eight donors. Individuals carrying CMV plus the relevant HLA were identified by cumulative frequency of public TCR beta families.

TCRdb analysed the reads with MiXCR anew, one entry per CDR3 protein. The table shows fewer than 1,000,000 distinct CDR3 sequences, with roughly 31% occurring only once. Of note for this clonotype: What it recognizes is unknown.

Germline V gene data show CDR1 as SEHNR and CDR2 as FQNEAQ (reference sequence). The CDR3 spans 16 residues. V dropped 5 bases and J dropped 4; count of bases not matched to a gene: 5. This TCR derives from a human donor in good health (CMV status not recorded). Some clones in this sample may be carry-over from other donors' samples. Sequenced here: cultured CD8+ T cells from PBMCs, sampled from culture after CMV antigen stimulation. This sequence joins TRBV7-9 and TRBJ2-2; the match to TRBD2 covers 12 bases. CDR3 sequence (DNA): TGTGCCAGCAGCCCGTGGACTAGCGGGGCCACCGGGGAGCTGTTTTTT. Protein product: CASSPWTSGATGELFF.